These T cell receptor beta chains were read from a single sample in a study of blood T cells in healthy people across ages. Each CDR3 protein is one row after TCRdb ran MiXCR on the 5' RACE reads. The sample has 1.5 million to 2 million distinct CDR3 sequences, about 50% seen once. The sequencing sample was made of blood. These receptors came from a woman between 35 and 50 years old in good health. Each CDR3 is given with its conserved first and last residue.

TRBV6-1 | CASDRNTEAFF
TRBV11-2 | CASRPRTGDYEQYF
TRBV6-2/TRBV6-3 | CASSRAGSSGANVLTF
TRBV20-1 | CSVKLSGGLYNEQFF
TRBV27 | CASSLRLFGGEQFF
TRBV14 | CASSQEWGINGYTF
TRBV27 | CASSLSPGLAGIDEQFF
TRBV11-2 | CASSFSAGGDYGYTF
TRBV3-1 | CASSPGGVKADTQYF
TRBV7-9 | CASSRTGPRWDYGYTF
TRBV7-9 | CASSPGQGTQYF
TRBV24-1 | CATSDRGAKQGSNEQFF
TRBV24-1 | CATSRGSGREETQFF
TRBV25-1 | CASSEYEGAVGNEQFF
TRBV5-1 | CASSLESSSNEQYF
TRBV7-6 | CASSLGGSGGTQETQYF
TRBV27 | CASSTRLAGTYTDTQYF
TRBV4-2 | CASSQDIASGIYGYTF
TRBV6-4 | CASSEMPGYGYTF
TRBV6-5 | CASSYISGGPNEQFF
TRBV7-2 | CASSLPRTGHDYGYTF
TRBV11-2 | CASSLVMGGETQYF
TRBV10-3 | CAISPGRDREANYGYTF
TRBV6-4 | CASSDSGQGGIYGYTF
TRBV24-1 | CATSDVGSNNEQFF
TRBV12-3/TRBV12-4 | CASSLQGVGTQYF
TRBV4-3 | CASSQVAGLAGGRYNEQFF
TRBV5-4 | CASSLGSSGNQETQYF
TRBV7-2 | CASSLDLNTGELFF
TRBV9 | CASSGRLAGGGETQYF
TRBV7-2 | CASSLGRPALYEQYF
TRBV7-9 | CASSPRGLHETQYF
TRBV7-2 | CASSSRQGAENEQFF
TRBV5-1 | CASSLNLNEQFF
TRBV6-5 | CASGENSLETQYF
TRBV12-3/TRBV12-4 | CASSLRSGGAKETQYF
TRBV28 | CASSLDRGPGSSYEQYF
TRBV4-2 | CASSQRGGTSTDTQYF
TRBV6-1 | CASTARDSPSGPQHF
TRBV5-1 | CASSFGQGGYNEQFF
TRBV29-1 | CSVSTGAGEKLFF
TRBV5-1 | CASSQLAGSGETQYF
TRBV6-1 | CASRLTGRGATQYF
TRBV27 | CASSFEGAYEQYF
TRBV5-1 | CASSYSDREVDTQYF
TRBV7-2 | CASSSPRHREQFF
TRBV10-3 | CAITGSGGALETQYF
TRBV6-5 | CASSIRGNEQYF
TRBV29-1 | CSVSGGGLLYNEQFF
TRBV29-1 | CSVGELSSEQFF